The 12 T cell receptor beta chains below all came from one sample that was sequenced in a study of Ad26.COV2.S vaccination and SARS-CoV-2 variants. Treatment of the sample: around 19 received Ad26.COV2.S at low or high dose, single or two shots; several received placebo; per-sample allocation not given. At day 63 after the first vaccine or placebo injection, samples were drawn. The data were produced by immunoSEQ multiplex PCR, yet TCRdb's version contains in-frame clones alone and is incomplete. The repertoire holds 430,000 or so clones, with 85% to 90% as singletons. Sequenced here: peripheral blood, sampled in a trial of Ad26.COV2.S vaccine versus placebo. The receptors were sampled from a person between 18 and 60 years old who received the Ad26.COV2.S COVID-19 vaccine or a placebo.

The J gene is TRBJ1-2, the V gene TRBV4-3, with TRBD1 matching over 8 bases. V was clipped by 4 bases and J by 6 bases; unmatched bases: 4. This CDR3 comprises 13 residues. Germline V gives CDR1 LGHNA, CDR2 YSLEER. CDR3 bases: TGCGCCAGCAGCCCAGGGACAGGCGATGGCTACACCTTC. It codes for CASSPGTGDGYTF.

V usage is TRBV4-2 and J usage is TRBJ2-1; D is perhaps TRBD2 (6 bases). The germline V and J ends were trimmed by 1 base and 8 bases, with 12 bases remaining between them. This CDR3 spans 14 amino acids. CDR1 and CDR2 (germline): LGHNA, YNFKEQ. The DNA for the CDR3 is TGTGCCAGCAGCCAAGGGCCCGCGGGATATGAGCAGTTCTTC. It encodes CASSQGPAGYEQFF.

The genes are TRBV12-5 and TRBJ2-1; a possible D gene is TRBD2 (6 bases). Germline CDR1 and CDR2: LGHNT and FRNRAP. This CDR3 is built from 14 residues. Trimming pared 4 bases from V and 5 bases from J, leaving 12 bases between. The CDR3 bases are TGTGCTAGTGGTTCAGGATGGGGGGACAATGAGCAGTTCTTC. As protein: CASGSGWGDNEQFF.

V and J are TRBV9 and TRBJ2-3; D possibly corresponds to TRBD2 (6 bases). The V end lost 4 bases, the J end lost 6 bases, and 15 bases lay between the germline ends. This CDR3 spans 14 amino acids. CDR1 and CDR2 from the germline V gene are SGDLS and YYNGEE. This chain's CDR3 is CASSPNSEGDTQYF. Written as DNA, the CDR3 is TGTGCCAGCAGCCCCAACTCGGAGGGGGATACGCAGTATTTT.

The rearrangement joins TRBV7-9 to TRBJ2-5, with 8 bases fitting TRBD1. The V gene's germline CDR1 is SEHNR and CDR2 FQNEAQ (reference sequence). The CDR3 is made up of 17 amino acids. With V trimmed by 4 bases and J by 1 base, 11 bases remained unmatched. The CDR3 DNA is TGTGCCAGCAGCTCCCTGTCTCCCAGGGGGCGCCAAGAGACCCAGTACTTC. Translating gives CASSSLSPRGRQETQYF.

The chain joins TRBV5-1 to TRBJ2-1, with D perhaps TRBD1 or TRBD2 (5 bases each). The germline V and J ends were trimmed by 0 bases and 0 bases, with 10 bases remaining between them. The CDR3 sequence is 16 residues long. Germline V gene data show CDR1 as SGHRS and CDR2 as YFSETQ. The CDR3: CASSLEPGSSYNEQFF. CDR3 nucleotides: TGCGCCAGCAGCTTGGAGCCAGGGAGCTCCTACAATGAGCAGTTCTTC. The entire variable domain, with the rest obtained from reference TRBV5-1 and TRBJ2-1, is as follows: KAGVTQTPRYLIKTRGQQVTLSCSPISGHRSVSWYQQTPGQGLQFLFEYFSETQRNKGNFPGRFSGRQFSNSRSEMNVSTLELGDSALYLCASSLEPGSSYNEQFFGPGTRLTVL.

This chain links TRBV13 with TRBJ1-1; the D gene is possibly TRBD1 (5 bases). This CDR3 comprises 14 residues. CDR1 and CDR2 from the germline V gene are PRHDT and FYEKMQ (reference sequence). Deletions cut 4 bases from V and 3 bases from J, with 12 bases between. CDR3 residues: CASSSRDGDTEAFF. CDR3 in DNA: TGTGCCAGCAGCTCCCGGGACGGGGACACTGAAGCTTTCTTT.

The chain uses TRBV27 and TRBJ1-4; maybe TRBD1 (6 bases). V was clipped by 5 bases and J by 8 bases, with 21 bases between them. Germline CDR1 and CDR2: MNHEY and SMNVEV (reference sequence). This CDR3 comprises 16 residues. The CDR3 bases are TGTGCCAGCAGTCGGCTACACGGCCCGCAGGGGGAAAAACTGTTTTTT. It yields the protein CASSRLHGPQGEKLFF. Complete variable domain (other parts from reference TRBV27 and TRBJ1-4): EAQVTQNPRYLITVTGKKLTVTCSQNMNHEYMSWYRQDPGLGLRQIYYSMNVEVTDKGDVPEGYKVSRKEKRNFPLILESPSPNQTSLYFCASSRLHGPQGEKLFFGSGTQLSVL.

The chain links TRBV19 to TRBJ2-5, with D possibly matching TRBD1 (6 bases). In germline, CDR1 is LNHDA, CDR2 SQIVND (reference sequence). The V gene lost 6 bases and the J gene lost 1 base, with 12 bases spanning the gap. This CDR3 has 14 residues. CDR3 bases: TGTGCCAGTAGCCACGACAGGAGCCAAGAGACCCAGTACTTC. Translation gives CASSHDRSQETQYF. The whole variable domain, filled in from reference TRBV19 and TRBJ2-5, reads DGGITQSPKYLFRKEGQNVTLSCEQNLNHDAMYWYRQDPGQGLRLIYYSQIVNDFQKGDIAEGYSVSREKKESFPLTVTSAQKNPTAFYLCASSHDRSQETQYFGPGTRLLVL.

Turning to this clone: Germline is not matched at one junction end, which may reflect a read error. The chain recombines TRBV11-3 with TRBJ1-2; D remains ambiguous. Germline-derived CDR1 and CDR2 are SGHNT and YENEEA. The CDR3 has 11 amino acids. The CDR3 here is CASSFGVKRAF. CDR3 DNA: TGTGCCAGCAGCTTTGGCGTTAAACGCGCCTTC.

This rearrangement joins TRBV5-1 to TRBJ2-1, with 11 positions matching TRBD2. Germline-derived CDR1 and CDR2 are SGHRS and YFSETQ. J lost 0 bases, V lost 1 base, and 3 bases had no gene match. The CDR3 has 17 residues. The DNA for the CDR3 is TGCGCCAGCAGCTTGATAGCGGGAGGGGGCTCCTACAATGAGCAGTTCTTC. This codes for CASSLIAGGGSYNEQFF.

The chain recombines TRBV18 with TRBJ2-1; tentative D call: TRBD2 (6 bases). The V gene lost 2 bases and the J gene lost 6 bases, with 14 bases spanning the gap. Germline V lookup: CDR1 KGHSH, CDR2 LQKENI. This CDR3 contains 15 residues. The CDR3: CASSPAGGDGNEQFF. The CDR3 DNA reads TGTGCCAGCTCACCAGCCGGGGGAGACGGCAATGAGCAGTTCTTC.